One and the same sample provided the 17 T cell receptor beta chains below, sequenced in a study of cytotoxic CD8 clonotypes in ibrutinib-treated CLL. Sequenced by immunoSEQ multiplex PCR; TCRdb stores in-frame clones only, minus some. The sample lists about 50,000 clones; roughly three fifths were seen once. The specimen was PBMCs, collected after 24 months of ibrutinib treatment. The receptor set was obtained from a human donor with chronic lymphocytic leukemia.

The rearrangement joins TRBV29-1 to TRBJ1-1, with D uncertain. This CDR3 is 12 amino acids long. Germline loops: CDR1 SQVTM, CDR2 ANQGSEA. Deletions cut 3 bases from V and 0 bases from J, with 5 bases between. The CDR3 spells CSVDRMNTEAFF. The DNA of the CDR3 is TGCAGCGTTGACAGGATGAACACTGAAGCTTTCTTT. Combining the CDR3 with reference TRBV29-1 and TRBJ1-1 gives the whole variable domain SAVISQKPSRDICQRGTSLTIQCQVDSQVTMMFWYRQQPGQSLTLIATANQGSEATYESGFVIDKFPISRPNLTFSTLTVSNMSPEDSSIYLCSVDRMNTEAFFGQGTRLTVV.

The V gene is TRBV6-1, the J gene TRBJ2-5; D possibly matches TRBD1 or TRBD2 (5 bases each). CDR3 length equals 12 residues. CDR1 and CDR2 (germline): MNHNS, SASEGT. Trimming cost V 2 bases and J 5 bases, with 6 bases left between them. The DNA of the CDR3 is TGTGCCAGCAGTGAATGGGGGGAGACCCAGTACTTC. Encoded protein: CASSEWGETQYF.

The CDR3 nucleotides read TGTGCCAGCGTCGACGTAAGCGGGGGGCCCGGTACGCAGTATTTT. Amino acid sequence: CASVDVSGGPGTQYF. The V and J genes are TRBV6-1 and TRBJ2-3; 9 bases line up with TRBD2. Looked up from germline, CDR1 is MNHNS and CDR2 is SASEGT. This CDR3 has 15 residues. Unmatched junction bases numbered 14, after V lost 8 bases and J lost 8 bases.

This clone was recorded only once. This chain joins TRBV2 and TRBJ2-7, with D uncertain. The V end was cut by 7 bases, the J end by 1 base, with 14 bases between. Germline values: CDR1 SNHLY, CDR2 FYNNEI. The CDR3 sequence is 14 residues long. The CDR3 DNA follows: TGTGCCAGCACACGGTCCGGCCTTTCCTACGAGCAGTACTTC. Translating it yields CASTRSGLSYEQYF. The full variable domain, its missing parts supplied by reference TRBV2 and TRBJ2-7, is EPEVTQTPSHQVTQMGQEVILRCVPISNHLYFYWYRQILGQKVEFLVSFYNNEISEKSEIFDDQFSVERPDGSNFTLKIRSTKLEDSAMYFCASTRSGLSYEQYFGPGTRLTVT.

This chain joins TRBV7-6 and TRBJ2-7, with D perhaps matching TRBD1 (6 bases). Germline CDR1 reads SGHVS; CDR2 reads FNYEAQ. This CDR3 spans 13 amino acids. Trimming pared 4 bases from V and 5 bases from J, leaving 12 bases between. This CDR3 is CASSSARGHEQYF. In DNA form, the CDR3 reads TGTGCCAGCAGCTCCGCCAGGGGACACGAGCAGTACTTC.

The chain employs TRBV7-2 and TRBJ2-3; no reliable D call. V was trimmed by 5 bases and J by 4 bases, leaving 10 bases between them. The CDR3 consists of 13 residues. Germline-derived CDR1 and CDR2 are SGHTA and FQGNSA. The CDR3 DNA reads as TGTGCCAGCAGCCCGGAGACGTCAGATACGCAGTATTTT. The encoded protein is CASSPETSDTQYF. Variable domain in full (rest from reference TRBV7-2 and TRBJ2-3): GAGVSQSPSNKVTEKGKDVELRCDPISGHTALYWYRQSLGQGLEFLIYFQGNSAPDKSGLPSDRFSAERTGGSVSTLTIQRTQQEDSAVYLCASSPETSDTQYFGPGTRLTVL.

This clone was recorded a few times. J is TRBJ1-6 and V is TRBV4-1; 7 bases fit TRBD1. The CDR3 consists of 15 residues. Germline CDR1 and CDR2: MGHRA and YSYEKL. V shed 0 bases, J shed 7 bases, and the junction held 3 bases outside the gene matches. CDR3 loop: CASSQEGTVNSPLHF. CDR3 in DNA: TGCGCCAGCAGCCAAGAGGGGACAGTCAATTCACCCCTCCACTTT.

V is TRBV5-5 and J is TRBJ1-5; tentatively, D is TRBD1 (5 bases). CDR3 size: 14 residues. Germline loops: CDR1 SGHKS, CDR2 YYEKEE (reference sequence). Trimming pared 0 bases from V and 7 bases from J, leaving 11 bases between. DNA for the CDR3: TGTGCCAGCAGCTTGGACAGGATCGGGCAGCCCCAGCATTTT. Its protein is CASSLDRIGQPQHF.

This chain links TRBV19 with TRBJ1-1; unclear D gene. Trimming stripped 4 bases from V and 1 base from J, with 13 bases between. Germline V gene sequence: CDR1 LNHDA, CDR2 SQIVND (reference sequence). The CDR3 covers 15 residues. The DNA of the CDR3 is TGTGCCAGTAGTAGCCAGAGACGGTCGAACACTGAAGCTTTCTTT. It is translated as CASSSQRRSNTEAFF.

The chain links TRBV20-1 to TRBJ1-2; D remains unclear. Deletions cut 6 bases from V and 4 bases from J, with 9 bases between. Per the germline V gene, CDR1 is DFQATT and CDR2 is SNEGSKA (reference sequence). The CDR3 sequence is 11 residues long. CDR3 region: CSAARSYGYTF. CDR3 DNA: TGCAGTGCCGCACGCAGCTATGGCTACACCTTC.

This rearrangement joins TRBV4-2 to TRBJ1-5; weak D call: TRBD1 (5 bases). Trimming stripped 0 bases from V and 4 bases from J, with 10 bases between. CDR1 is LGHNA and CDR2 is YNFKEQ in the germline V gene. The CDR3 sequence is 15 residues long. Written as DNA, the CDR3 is TGTGCCAGCAGCCAAGAATCCCGGACAAATCAGCCCCAGCATTTT. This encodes CASSQESRTNQPQHF.

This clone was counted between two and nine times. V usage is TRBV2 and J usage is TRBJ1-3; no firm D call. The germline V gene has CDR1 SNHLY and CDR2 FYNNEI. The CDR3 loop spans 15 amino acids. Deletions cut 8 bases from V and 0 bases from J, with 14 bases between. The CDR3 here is CASAQRSGSGNTIYF. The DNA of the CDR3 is TGTGCCAGCGCTCAGAGGTCGGGCTCTGGAAACACCATATATTTT.

CDR3 bases: TGTGCCAGCAGCCAAGATGGGATGCTGGGGATCACTGAAGCTTTCTTT. Amino acids: CASSQDGMLGITEAFF. This chain links TRBV4-2 with TRBJ1-1; the D is unclear. Germline V gene sequence: CDR1 LGHNA, CDR2 YNFKEQ. This CDR3 region has 16 residues. V lost 0 bases, J lost 4 bases, and 15 bases lay in between.

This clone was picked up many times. The CDR3 bases are TGTGCCAGCAGTATCGACGGGTTCGGGCAGCCCCAGCATTTT. Translated, it gives CASSIDGFGQPQHF. The gene calls are TRBV6-5 and TRBJ1-5; D unclear. This CDR3 region has 14 residues. Germline assignment: CDR1 MNHEY and CDR2 SVGAGI. V was pared by 5 bases and J by 7 bases, with 15 bases between.

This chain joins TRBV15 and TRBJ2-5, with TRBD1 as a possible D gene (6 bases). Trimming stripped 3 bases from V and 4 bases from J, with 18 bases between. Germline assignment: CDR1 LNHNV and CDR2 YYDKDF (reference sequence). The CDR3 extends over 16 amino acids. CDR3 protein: CATSSPYTGSRETQYF. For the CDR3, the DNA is TGTGCCACCAGCAGCCCATATACAGGGTCTCGAGAGACCCAGTACTTC.

CDR3 loop: CASSFLNTGELFF. In DNA form, the CDR3 reads TGTGCCAGCAGTTTCCTGAACACCGGGGAGCTGTTTTTT. The gene calls are TRBV27 and TRBJ2-2; D remains ambiguous. The CDR3 length is 13 residues. The V end lost 3 bases, the J end lost 1 base, and 3 bases lay between the germline ends. Germline V gene data show CDR1 as MNHEY and CDR2 as SMNVEV (reference sequence).

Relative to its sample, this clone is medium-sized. The CDR3 region is CASSRTGGGGANVLTF. CDR3 bases: TGTGCCAGTAGTAGGACAGGGGGCGGTGGGGCCAACGTCCTGACTTTC. J is TRBJ2-6 and V is TRBV19; TRBD1 matches 11 bases. The CDR3 contains 16 residues. The V gene end was trimmed by 4 bases and the J gene end by 3 bases; junction bases not matched to a gene: 2. CDR1 and CDR2 (germline): LNHDA, SQIVND (reference sequence).